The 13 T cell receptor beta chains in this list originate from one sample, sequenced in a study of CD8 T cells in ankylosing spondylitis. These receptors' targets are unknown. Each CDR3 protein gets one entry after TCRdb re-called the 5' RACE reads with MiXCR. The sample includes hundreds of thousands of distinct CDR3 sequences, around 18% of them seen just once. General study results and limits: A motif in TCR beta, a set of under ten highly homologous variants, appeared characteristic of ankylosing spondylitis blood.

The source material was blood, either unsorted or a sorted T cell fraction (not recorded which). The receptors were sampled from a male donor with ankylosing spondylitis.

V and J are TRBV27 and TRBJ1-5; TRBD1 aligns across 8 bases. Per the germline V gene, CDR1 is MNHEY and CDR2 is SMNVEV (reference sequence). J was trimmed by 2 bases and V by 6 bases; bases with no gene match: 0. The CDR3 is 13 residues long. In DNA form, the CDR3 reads TGTGCCAGCAGGGACAGGGGCAATCAGCCCCAGCATTTT. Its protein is CASRDRGNQPQHF.

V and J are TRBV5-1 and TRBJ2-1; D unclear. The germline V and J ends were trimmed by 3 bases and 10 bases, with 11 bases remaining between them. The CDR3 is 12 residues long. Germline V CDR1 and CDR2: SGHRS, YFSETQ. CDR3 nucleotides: TGCGCCAGCAGCTGGAAGACACCCGAGCAGTTCTTC. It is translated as CASSWKTPEQFF. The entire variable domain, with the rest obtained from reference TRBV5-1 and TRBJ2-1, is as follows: KAGVTQTPRYLIKTRGQQVTLSCSPISGHRSVSWYQQTPGQGLQFLFEYFSETQRNKGNFPGRFSGRQFSNSRSEMNVSTLELGDSALYLCASSWKTPEQFFGPGTRLTVL.

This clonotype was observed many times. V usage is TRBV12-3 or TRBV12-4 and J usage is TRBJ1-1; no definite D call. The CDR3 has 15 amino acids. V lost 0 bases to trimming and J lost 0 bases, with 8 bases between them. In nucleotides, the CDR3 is TGTGCCAGCAGTTTAGCTGGCAGGATGAACACTGAAGCTTTCTTT. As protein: CASSLAGRMNTEAFF.

In DNA, the CDR3 is TGTGCCAGCAGCTGGGACATATCAACCTACAATGAGCAGTTCTTC. As protein: CASSWDISTYNEQFF. The V gene is TRBV5-6, the J gene TRBJ2-1; D is possibly TRBD1 (6 bases). CDR1 and CDR2 from the germline V gene are SGHDT and YYEEEE. The CDR3 sequence is 15 residues long. With 3 bases removed from V and 2 bases from J, the gap between germline ends came to 12 bases.

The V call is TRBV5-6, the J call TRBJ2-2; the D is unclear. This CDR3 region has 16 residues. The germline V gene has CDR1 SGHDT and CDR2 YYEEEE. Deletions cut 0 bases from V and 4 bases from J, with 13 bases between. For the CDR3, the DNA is TGTGCCAGCAGCTTGGGGTCTGAAGGGCCCACCGGGGAGCTGTTTTTT. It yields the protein CASSLGSEGPTGELFF. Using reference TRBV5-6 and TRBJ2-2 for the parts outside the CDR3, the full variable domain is DAGVTQSPTHLIKTRGQQVTLRCSPKSGHDTVSWYQQALGQGPQFIFQYYEEEERQRGNFPDRFSGHQFPNYSSELNVNALLLGDSALYLCASSLGSEGPTGELFFGEGSRLTVL.

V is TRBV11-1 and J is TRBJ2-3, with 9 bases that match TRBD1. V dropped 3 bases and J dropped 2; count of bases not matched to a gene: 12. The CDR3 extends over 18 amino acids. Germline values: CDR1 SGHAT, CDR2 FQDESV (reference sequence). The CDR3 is CASSFQWDRELDTDTQYF. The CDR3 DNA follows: TGTGCCAGCAGCTTCCAGTGGGACAGGGAACTTGACACAGATACGCAGTATTTT.

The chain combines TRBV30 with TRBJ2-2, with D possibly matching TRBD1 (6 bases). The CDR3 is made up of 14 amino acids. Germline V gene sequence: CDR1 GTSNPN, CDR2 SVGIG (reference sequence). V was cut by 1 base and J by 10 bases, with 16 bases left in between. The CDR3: CAWSGLGQNEELFF. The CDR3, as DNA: TGTGCCTGGAGTGGGCTAGGACAGAATGAGGAGCTGTTTTTT.

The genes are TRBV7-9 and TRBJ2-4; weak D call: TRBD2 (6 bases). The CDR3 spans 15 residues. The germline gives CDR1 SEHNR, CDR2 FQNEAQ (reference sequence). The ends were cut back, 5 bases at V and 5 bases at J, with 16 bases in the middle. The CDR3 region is CASSPVGSGQNIQYF. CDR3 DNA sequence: TGTGCCAGCAGCCCAGTCGGGAGTGGCCAAAACATTCAGTACTTC.

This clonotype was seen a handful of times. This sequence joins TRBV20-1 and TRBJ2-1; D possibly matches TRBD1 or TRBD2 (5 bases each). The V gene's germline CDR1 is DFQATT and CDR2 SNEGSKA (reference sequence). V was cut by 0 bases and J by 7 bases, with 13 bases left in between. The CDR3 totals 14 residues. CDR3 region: CSARDRAGTNEQFF. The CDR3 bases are TGCAGTGCTAGAGATAGGGCAGGGACGAATGAGCAGTTCTTC.

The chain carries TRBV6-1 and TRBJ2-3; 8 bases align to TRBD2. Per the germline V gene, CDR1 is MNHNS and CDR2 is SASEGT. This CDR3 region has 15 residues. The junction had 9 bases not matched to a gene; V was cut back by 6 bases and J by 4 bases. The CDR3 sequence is CASSLAGGRSDTQYF. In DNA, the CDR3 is TGTGCCAGCAGCCTTGCGGGCGGGAGGTCAGATACGCAGTATTTT.

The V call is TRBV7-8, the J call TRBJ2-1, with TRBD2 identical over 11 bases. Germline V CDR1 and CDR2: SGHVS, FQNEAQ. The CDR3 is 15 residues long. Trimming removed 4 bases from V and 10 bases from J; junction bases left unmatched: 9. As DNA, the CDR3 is TGTGCCAGCAGCTCCACCGAGCTAGCGGGGGGCGAGCAGTTCTTC. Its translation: CASSSTELAGGEQFF.

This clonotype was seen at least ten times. The DNA of the CDR3 is TGCAGCGTTGAAAAGACAGATATGAACACTGAAGCTTTCTTT. It specifies CSVEKTDMNTEAFF. The chain employs TRBV29-1 and TRBJ1-1, with D possibly TRBD1 on 5 matching bases. The ends were cut back, 2 bases at V and 0 bases at J, with 10 bases in the middle. CDR1 is SQVTM, CDR2 ANQGSEA, per germline. The CDR3 is 14 residues long.

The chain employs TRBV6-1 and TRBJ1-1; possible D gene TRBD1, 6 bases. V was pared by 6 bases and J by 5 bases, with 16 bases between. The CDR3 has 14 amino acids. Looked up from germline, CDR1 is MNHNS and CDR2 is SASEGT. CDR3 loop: CASSPGQGQTEAFF. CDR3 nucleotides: TGTGCCAGCAGCCCCGGCCAGGGGCAAACTGAAGCTTTCTTT.